This is a list of T cell receptor beta chains from one sample in a study of spatial heterogeneity in lung cancer. TCRdb independently ran MiXCR on the 5' RACE reads; one entry per CDR3 protein. This sample carries 60,000 to 90,000 distinct CDR3 sequences, approximately 8.1% of them seen once, and the ten largest clones take roughly 7%. Sequencing was performed on PBMCs, taken at surgery. Receptors originate from a male donor with early-stage non-small cell lung cancer. The CDR3 runs from the conserved cysteine through the conserved F or W. The D gene is left open where the match is weak. Where a row states a size, it is once, few, many or the class of an expanded clone; other rows omit it.

v_gene: TRBV7-8
d_gene: NA
len: 13
abundance: many
j_gene: TRBJ1-1
CDR3aa: CASSLVPGWQAFF
CDR3nt: TGTGCCAGCAGCTTAGTCCCGGGTTGGCAGGCTTTCTTT

v_gene: TRBV25-1
d_gene: NA
len: 13
abundance: few
j_gene: TRBJ1-4
CDR3aa: CASSLGSNEKLFF
CDR3nt: TGTGCCAGCAGTCTCGGGTCTAATGAAAAACTGTTTTTT

v_gene: TRBV3-1
d_gene: TRBD2
len: 17
abundance: many
j_gene: TRBJ2-1
CDR3aa: CASSQITLAARYNEQFF
CDR3nt: TGTGCCAGCAGCCAAATAACACTAGCGGCTCGATACAATGAGCAGTTCTTC

v_gene: TRBV7-8
d_gene: NA
len: 15
abundance: NA
j_gene: TRBJ2-2
CDR3aa: CASSLVTANTGELFF
CDR3nt: TGTGCCAGCAGCTTAGTGACAGCTAACACCGGGGAGCTGTTTTTT

v_gene: TRBV11-1
d_gene: NA
len: 14
abundance: NA
j_gene: TRBJ1-2
CDR3aa: CASSLSSGVGGYTF
CDR3nt: TGTGCCAGCAGCTTATCTTCAGGGGTAGGCGGCTACACCTTC

v_gene: TRBV24-1
d_gene: NA
len: 16
abundance: many
j_gene: TRBJ2-5
CDR3aa: CATSDSQGYPQETQYF
CDR3nt: TGTGCCACCAGTGATTCTCAGGGTTATCCCCAAGAGACCCAGTACTTC

v_gene: TRBV5-1
d_gene: NA
len: 16
abundance: many
j_gene: TRBJ1-2
CDR3aa: CASSLSPTGIIGGYTF
CDR3nt: TGCGCCAGCAGCTTAAGTCCAACAGGGATCATCGGCGGCTACACCTTC

v_gene: TRBV27
d_gene: NA
len: 16
abundance: many
j_gene: TRBJ1-5
CDR3aa: CASSLLGGKGNQPQHF
CDR3nt: TGTGCCAGCAGTTTATTAGGGGGAAAGGGCAATCAGCCCCAGCATTTT

v_gene: TRBV5-1
d_gene: NA
len: 16
abundance: NA
j_gene: TRBJ2-2
CDR3aa: CASSLVSGTNTGELFF
CDR3nt: TGCGCCAGCAGCTTGGTGAGTGGAACTAACACCGGGGAGCTGTTTTTT

v_gene: TRBV5-1
d_gene: NA
len: 14
abundance: many
j_gene: TRBJ1-2
CDR3aa: CASSLGDGYYGYTF
CDR3nt: TGCGCCAGCAGCTTGGGGGACGGATACTATGGCTACACCTTC

v_gene: TRBV24-1
d_gene: TRBD1
len: 15
abundance: many
j_gene: TRBJ2-1
CDR3aa: CATSEGQYSYNEQFF
CDR3nt: TGTGCCACCAGTGAGGGACAGTACTCCTACAATGAGCAGTTCTTC

v_gene: TRBV11-1
d_gene: NA
len: 12
abundance: many
j_gene: TRBJ2-7
CDR3aa: CASSSQGYEQYF
CDR3nt: TGTGCCAGCAGCTCACAGGGCTACGAGCAGTACTTC

v_gene: TRBV4-1
d_gene: NA
len: 14
abundance: few
j_gene: TRBJ1-1
CDR3aa: CASRSGTANTEAFF
CDR3nt: TGCGCCAGCCGCTCAGGGACCGCGAACACTGAAGCTTTCTTT

v_gene: TRBV20-1
d_gene: TRBD2
len: 15
abundance: NA
j_gene: TRBJ2-3
CDR3aa: CSARPGLAGGYAQYF
CDR3nt: TGCAGTGCTAGGCCGGGACTAGCGGGAGGATACGCGCAGTATTTT

v_gene: TRBV11-2
d_gene: TRBD2
len: 15
abundance: many
j_gene: TRBJ2-7
CDR3aa: CASSLRSGGESEQYF
CDR3nt: TGTGCCAGCAGCTTACGGTCGGGAGGGGAGTCCGAGCAGTACTTC

v_gene: TRBV2
d_gene: TRBD2
len: 14
abundance: few
j_gene: TRBJ2-1
CDR3aa: CASRGLAGDDEQFF
CDR3nt: TGTGCCAGCAGGGGACTAGCGGGAGACGATGAGCAGTTCTTC

v_gene: TRBV4-3
d_gene: TRBD2
len: 15
abundance: many
j_gene: TRBJ2-7
CDR3aa: CASSQDMAGAYEQYF
CDR3nt: TGCGCCAGCAGCCAAGATATGGCGGGGGCCTACGAGCAGTACTTC

v_gene: TRBV5-1
d_gene: TRBD2
len: 16
abundance: many
j_gene: TRBJ2-1
CDR3aa: CASSSGLAGSYNEQFF
CDR3nt: TGCGCCAGCAGCTCTGGACTAGCGGGATCCTACAATGAGCAGTTCTTC

v_gene: TRBV2
d_gene: NA
len: 14
abundance: NA
j_gene: TRBJ1-6
CDR3aa: CASSNYLTVVSLRF
CDR3nt: TGTGCCAGCAGCAATTACCTTACGGTAGTCTCCCTGCGCTTT

v_gene: TRBV7-6
d_gene: NA
len: 13
abundance: NA
j_gene: TRBJ2-1
CDR3aa: CASSPGRTNEQFF
CDR3nt: TGTGCCAGCAGCCCCGGGCGGACTAATGAGCAGTTCTTC

v_gene: TRBV5-5
d_gene: NA
len: 14
abundance: many
j_gene: TRBJ2-2
CDR3aa: CASSSTGDPGELFF
CDR3nt: TGTGCCAGCAGCTCAACGGGAGACCCCGGGGAGCTGTTTTTT

v_gene: TRBV12-3/TRBV12-4
d_gene: TRBD2
len: 16
abundance: many
j_gene: TRBJ2-1
CDR3aa: CASNPRGLAVFNEQFF
CDR3nt: TGTGCCAGCAACCCAAGGGGACTAGCGGTCTTTAATGAGCAGTTCTTC

v_gene: TRBV6-2/TRBV6-3
d_gene: TRBD2
len: 12
abundance: NA
j_gene: TRBJ2-3
CDR3aa: CATSSGTHTQYF
CDR3nt: TGTGCCACCAGTAGCGGGACACATACGCAGTATTTT

v_gene: TRBV5-5
d_gene: TRBD1
len: 16
abundance: many
j_gene: TRBJ1-5
CDR3aa: CASSLGQGMFNQPQHF
CDR3nt: TGTGCCAGCAGCTTGGGACAGGGGATGTTCAATCAGCCCCAGCATTTT

v_gene: TRBV7-9
d_gene: NA
len: 15
abundance: NA
j_gene: TRBJ2-5
CDR3aa: CASSLLNRHQETQYF
CDR3nt: TGTGCCAGCAGCTTGCTTAACAGGCACCAAGAGACCCAGTACTTC

v_gene: TRBV28
d_gene: TRBD2
len: 14
abundance: few
j_gene: TRBJ2-7
CDR3aa: CASRFSGSSYEQYF
CDR3nt: TGTGCCAGCAGGTTCAGCGGGAGCTCCTACGAGCAGTACTTC

v_gene: TRBV5-1
d_gene: TRBD2
len: 14
abundance: few
j_gene: TRBJ2-5
CDR3aa: CASGTSGIRETQYF
CDR3nt: TGCGCCAGCGGGACTAGCGGGATACGAGAGACCCAGTACTTC

v_gene: TRBV4-1
d_gene: TRBD2
len: 15
abundance: many
j_gene: TRBJ2-7
CDR3aa: CASSQVAAGAYEQYF
CDR3nt: TGCGCCAGCAGCCAAGTGGCGGCGGGAGCCTACGAGCAGTACTTC

v_gene: TRBV3-1
d_gene: TRBD1
len: 16
abundance: many
j_gene: TRBJ2-2
CDR3aa: CASSSRQGMDTGELFF
CDR3nt: TGTGCCAGCAGCTCAAGACAGGGAATGGACACCGGGGAGCTGTTTTTT

v_gene: TRBV24-1
d_gene: NA
len: 13
abundance: few
j_gene: TRBJ1-2
CDR3aa: CATSTRTARGYTF
CDR3nt: TGTGCCACCAGTACCCGGACGGCGCGGGGCTACACCTTC

v_gene: TRBV3-1
d_gene: TRBD2
len: 18
abundance: NA
j_gene: TRBJ2-2
CDR3aa: CASSQERRLAGVPGELFF
CDR3nt: TGTGCCAGCAGCCAAGAGAGAAGGCTAGCGGGAGTGCCCGGGGAGCTGTTTTTT

v_gene: TRBV5-1
d_gene: NA
len: 13
abundance: few
j_gene: TRBJ1-2
CDR3aa: CASTGTGFYGYTF
CDR3nt: TGCGCCAGCACCGGAACAGGGTTCTATGGCTACACCTTC

v_gene: TRBV6-2/TRBV6-3
d_gene: NA
len: 15
abundance: many
j_gene: TRBJ2-7
CDR3aa: CASSYSGTRLSEQYF
CDR3nt: TGTGCCAGCAGTTACTCGGGAACCAGACTCTCGGAGCAGTACTTC

v_gene: TRBV25-1
d_gene: TRBD2
len: 16
abundance: few
j_gene: TRBJ2-1
CDR3aa: CASSESASGNRNEQFF
CDR3nt: TGTGCCAGCAGTGAATCGGCTAGCGGGAACAGGAATGAGCAGTTCTTC

v_gene: TRBV24-1
d_gene: NA
len: 17
abundance: many
j_gene: TRBJ2-3
CDR3aa: CATSAVPFSNSQATQYF
CDR3nt: TGTGCCACCAGTGCGGTCCCGTTCTCCAATTCCCAGGCTACGCAGTATTTT

v_gene: TRBV11-2
d_gene: TRBD1
len: 15
abundance: many
j_gene: TRBJ1-1
CDR3aa: CASSLTGPMNTEAFF
CDR3nt: TGTGCCAGCAGTCTGACAGGGCCCATGAACACTGAAGCTTTCTTT

v_gene: TRBV12-3/TRBV12-4
d_gene: NA
len: 15
abundance: few
j_gene: TRBJ2-1
CDR3aa: CASSLGGGMYNEQFF
CDR3nt: TGTGCCAGCAGTCTGGGTGGGGGTATGTACAATGAGCAGTTCTTC